Below, one T cell receptor beta chain is given with its context. The antigen remains unidentified. These data originate in a study of CD8+CD57+ T cells in acquired aplastic anemia. Study overall: An average of 3.2 ug of DNA was obtained from sorted CD4+ and CD8+ cells. Overall study findings and caveats: Around 29 CD8+ CDR3 sequences were shared between patients and controls.

CD8+CD57+ cell expansion had been shown by flow cytometry in patients chosen for sequencing. Genomic DNA, the template, was used for profiling of the TCR beta VDJ and CDR3. TCRdb recomputed calls from the reads with MiXCR, one row per CDR3 protein. In the table there are approximately 190,000 distinct CDR3 sequences, 40% to 50% of which are singletons. Looked up from germline, CDR1 is ENHRY and CDR2 is SYGVKD. The CDR3 sequence is 16 residues long. The junction had 7 bases not matched to a gene; V was cut back by 6 bases and J by 0 bases. The sample comprised sorted CD4+, CD8+, or CD8+CD57+ T cells (not recorded which) from PBMCs. The clonotype originates from a human donor with aplastic anemia. The chain has TRBV10-3 and TRBJ2-1; 8 bases are shared with TRBD1. CDR3: CAIRDRDSSSYNEQFF. Written as DNA, the CDR3 is TGTGCCATCAGGGACAGGGACTCGAGCTCCTACAATGAGCAGTTCTTC.